This T cell receptor beta chain is drawn from a study of T cells in Graves' hyperthyroidism and ophthalmopathy. Study details: At initial diagnosis, before any treatment had begun, peripheral blood was obtained.

The TCR beta CDR3 regions underwent amplification using RNA transcripts as the source. First-round RT-PCR with HTBI primers amplified the TCR CDR3 region. One entry per CDR3 protein, called by TCRdb with MiXCR from the multiplex PCR reads. The data show almost 600,000 distinct CDR3 sequences, about 14% seen once. This clonotype came up many times. As yet, its antigen is unknown. General study results and limits: Ophthalmopathy was model-predicted a median around seven months pre-onset.

J lost 6 bases, V lost 6 bases, and 22 bases had no gene match. The CDR3 has 19 residues. CDR1 is MNHEY and CDR2 is SMNVEV in the germline V gene (reference sequence). Criteria for exclusion of patients were uncontrolled infection, other autoimmune disease, pregnancy or lactation. The PBMCs studied were ones that came from about 10 ml fresh peripheral blood. This rearrangement joins TRBV27 to TRBJ2-2; 7 bases are shared with TRBD2. The TCR sequence derives from a woman in her twenties or thirties with Graves' hyperthyroidism that later progressed to Graves' ophthalmopathy. Sequencing was carried out using blood. In DNA form, the CDR3 reads TGTGCCAGCAGCACACACCTCCCGAGCGGGACTACCGACGCCGGGGAGCTGTTTTTT. Amino acid sequence: CASSTHLPSGTTDAGELFF.